These 27 T cell receptor beta chains originate from one sample sequenced in a study of regulatory T cells in long-lasting Graves disease. Both iRepertoire HTBI primers and Arm-PCR of CDR3 regions were used to build the TCR beta libraries. TCRdb reprocessed the multiplex PCR reads with MiXCR, giving one entry per CDR3 protein. The sample consists of more than 400,000 distinct CDR3 sequences, roughly 17% of them appearing once. As to time point: newly diagnosed GD, antithyroid drugs for less than 3 months. Extracted PBMC RNA gave rise to the TCR library. These data also formed part of another study, on T cells in Graves' hyperthyroidism and ophthalmopathy.

The sequencing here drew on peripheral blood mononuclear cells (PBMCs), taken at new diagnosis, from a patient treated with antithyroid drugs. Receptor source: a man aged 35 to 55 with Graves disease.

The sample holds many counts of this clonotype. The J gene is TRBJ2-3, the V gene TRBV2; no clear D gene. V lost 2 bases and J 2 bases, leaving 8 bases between the germline ends. Germline V gives CDR1 SNHLY, CDR2 FYNNEI. This CDR3 has 14 residues. The CDR3 is CASSESAPTDTQYF. The CDR3 DNA is TGTGCCAGCAGTGAATCCGCCCCCACAGATACGCAGTATTTT.

The chain has TRBV10-3 and TRBJ2-3, with 14 bases fitting TRBD2. The end of the DNA fits TRBJ2-1 better, so the J call may be wrong. Germline CDR1 ENHRY, CDR2 SYGVKD. CDR3 length: 18 amino acids. CDR3 sequence (DNA): TGTGCCATCAGTGACCCCGGGAGAGGGACTAGCGGGAGTCATGAGCAGTTCTTC. Protein: CAISDPGRGTSGSHEQFF.

This clonotype came up many times. This sequence joins TRBV6-1 and TRBJ2-7, with TRBD1 matching 11 bases. CDR3 length: 17 residues. J gave up 6 bases and V 1 base, and 11 bases lay outside the gene matches. The germline V gene has CDR1 MNHNS and CDR2 SASEGT. The CDR3 region is CASSEVTGQGARPEQYF. DNA for the CDR3: TGTGCCAGCAGTGAAGTTACCGGACAGGGGGCGCGACCCGAGCAGTACTTC.

This clonotype was detected many times. The chain is built from TRBV12-3 or TRBV12-4 and TRBJ1-1; D not resolved. Trimming cost V 6 bases and J 1 base, with 15 bases left between them. The CDR3 contains 15 residues. The CDR3 protein is CASSSVGLKNTEAFF. CDR3 in DNA: TGTGCCAGCAGCTCGGTTGGGCTCAAGAACACTGAAGCTTTCTTT.

This clonotype was observed many times. The chain carries TRBV30 and TRBJ1-3, with D unresolved. This CDR3 comprises 16 residues. Looked up from germline, CDR1 is GTSNPN and CDR2 is SVGIG (reference sequence). V was shortened by 3 bases and J by 2 bases, with 17 bases between the two germline ends. The CDR3 coding sequence is TGTGCCTGGAGGTGGGGTCGCCGAGGGCCTGGAAACACCATATATTTT. It encodes CAWRWGRRGPGNTIYF.

This clonotype was detected many times. The chain uses TRBV2 and TRBJ2-1; 7 bases line up with TRBD1. Germline loops: CDR1 SNHLY, CDR2 FYNNEI. The V segment lost 4 bases and the J segment 5 bases; nucleotides outside the gene matches: 8. The CDR3 runs to 15 residues. The CDR3 sequence is CASSVLRTGDNEQFF. As DNA, the CDR3 is TGTGCCAGCAGTGTATTAAGAACAGGGGACAATGAGCAGTTCTTC.

CDR3 DNA sequence: TGTGCCAGCAGCCAAGATATGGCTTCGGGACCGACGGAGCAGTACTTC. Amino acids: CASSQDMASGPTEQYF. This chain links TRBV4-2 with TRBJ2-7, with D tentatively TRBD1 or TRBD2 (5 bases each). The V end lost 0 bases, the J end lost 7 bases, and 19 bases lay between the germline ends. CDR3 length equals 16 residues. CDR1 and CDR2 from the germline V gene are LGHNA and YNFKEQ.

This clonotype came up a few times. The rearrangement uses TRBV29-1 and TRBJ2-7, with D tentatively TRBD2 (5 bases). CDR3 size: 13 residues. Germline CDR1 and CDR2: SQVTM and ANQGSEA. V lost 2 bases, J lost 2 bases, and 10 bases lay in between. The CDR3 bases are TGCAGCGTTGAAACGGAGGACCCCTACGAGCAGTACTTC. As protein: CSVETEDPYEQYF.

This clonotype came up many times. The chain recombines TRBV6-2 or TRBV6-3 with TRBJ2-1; possible D gene TRBD2, 6 bases. Germline V gene data show CDR1 as MNHEY and CDR2 as SVGEGT. The V end lost 8 bases, the J end lost 6 bases, and 17 bases lay between the germline ends. This CDR3 has 14 residues. CDR3 loop: CASRSGLARNEQFF. The CDR3 DNA sequence: TGTGCCAGCCGCTCCGGGCTAGCGCGCAATGAGCAGTTCTTC.

There are many counts of this clonotype. The chain has TRBV18 and TRBJ1-1, with D hard to call. The CDR3 has 14 amino acids. CDR1 is KGHSH and CDR2 is LQKENI in the germline V gene. Trimming shortened V by 8 bases and J by 0 bases, and 13 bases separated the two germline ends. The CDR3, as DNA: TGTGCCAGCAGCCCCACAGCCCTGAACACTGAAGCTTTCTTT. This encodes CASSPTALNTEAFF.

The gene calls are TRBV7-9 and TRBJ2-2; D may be TRBD1 or TRBD2 (5 bases each). This CDR3 spans 15 amino acids. Germline CDR1 SEHNR, CDR2 FQNEAQ (reference sequence). V lost 5 bases to trimming and J lost 1 base, with 11 bases between them. Written as DNA, the CDR3 is TGTGCCAGCAGCCCAATGGGGGTGAACACCGGGGAGCTGTTTTTT. It is translated as CASSPMGVNTGELFF.

CDR3 nucleotides: TGTGCCACCTGCACGGACTTATACGAGCAGTACTTC. Translation gives CATCTDLYEQYF. The chain recombines TRBV15 with TRBJ2-7; possible D gene TRBD2, 5 bases. This CDR3 region has 12 residues. Germline V CDR1 and CDR2: LNHNV, YYDKDF (reference sequence). V was pared by 8 bases and J by 4 bases, with 12 bases between.

Concerning this clonotype itself: A much more abundant neighbour one base away suggests this may be a read error. This CDR3 fails to terminate in the conserved phenylalanine or tryptophan, so it likely reflects a read error. This chain connects TRBV20-1 to TRBJ1-6, with 7 bases fitting TRBD1. Trimming took 5 bases from V and 7 from J; bases not matched to a gene: 11. The CDR3 totals 15 residues. In germline, CDR1 is DFQATT, CDR2 SNEGSKA (reference sequence). The CDR3 sequence: CSAPTGLVYNSPLHS. The CDR3 nucleotides are TGCAGTGCTCCGACAGGGTTGGTGTACAATTCACCCCTCCACTCT.

This clonotype was seen a handful of times. The genes are TRBV12-3 or TRBV12-4 and TRBJ2-7; a possible D gene is TRBD2 (6 bases). V dropped 1 base and J dropped 3 bases, with 10 bases sitting between them. The CDR3 contains 14 residues. For the CDR3, the DNA is TGTGCCAGCAGTTTAGTTGGGACTTACTACGAGCAGTACTTC. Its translation is CASSLVGTYYEQYF.

There are a few counts of this clonotype. The V call is TRBV19, the J call TRBJ2-7; TRBD1 matches at 10 bases. The CDR3 sequence is 15 residues long. V shed 7 bases, J shed 2 bases, and the junction held 8 bases outside the gene matches. In germline, CDR1 is LNHDA, CDR2 SQIVND (reference sequence). CDR3 in DNA: TGTGCCAGTAACGCTCCGGGACAGGGGACCTACGAGCAGTACTTC. This codes for CASNAPGQGTYEQYF.

This clonotype was seen a handful of times. Possible read error: a much larger clone is one base away. The J gene is TRBJ1-5, the V gene TRBV12-3 or TRBV12-4, with D possibly matching TRBD1 (5 bases). Between the trimmed V and J ends, which lost 6 bases and 2 bases, there was a span of 8 bases. The CDR3 runs to 13 residues. CDR3 nucleotide sequence: TGTGCCAGCAGGTCGGGGGGCAATCAGCCCCAGCATTTT. Amino acids: CASRSGGNQPQHF.

This clonotype was recorded many times. The chain joins TRBV2 to TRBJ1-2; no clear D gene. Germline values: CDR1 SNHLY, CDR2 FYNNEI. V was clipped by 10 bases and J by 2 bases, with 11 bases between them. This CDR3 has 12 residues. The CDR3 loop is CATNYRNYGYTF. As DNA, the CDR3 is TGTGCCACCAACTACAGAAACTATGGCTACACCTTC.

This clonotype was counted ten times or more. This chain uses TRBV20-1 with TRBJ2-7; 10 bases map to TRBD1. Germline CDR1 and CDR2: DFQATT and SNEGSKA (reference sequence). The trim removed 6 bases at V and 2 bases at J, leaving 7 bases unmatched. The CDR3 has 14 residues. The DNA for the CDR3 is TGCAGTGCGCCGAGAGGGACAGGGGCCTACGAGCAGTACTTC. Its protein is CSAPRGTGAYEQYF.

This clonotype was seen a few times. The chain joins TRBV6-2 or TRBV6-3 to TRBJ2-1; TRBD2 matches 12 bases. The CDR3 consists of 17 residues. Germline loops: CDR1 MNHEY, CDR2 SVGEGT. J was trimmed by 3 bases and V by 3 bases; bases with no gene match: 6. The CDR3 reads CASSYFLAGGVYNEQFF. CDR3 sequence (DNA): TGTGCCAGCAGTTATTTCCTAGCGGGAGGGGTCTACAATGAGCAGTTCTTC.

This clonotype has more than one count but fewer than ten. The genes are TRBV7-9 and TRBJ2-5; perhaps D is TRBD1 or TRBD2 (6 bases each). Germline CDR1 and CDR2: SEHNR and FQNEAQ (reference sequence). The germline V and J ends were trimmed by 5 bases and 4 bases, with 14 bases remaining between them. The CDR3 spans 14 residues. Here the CDR3 reads CASSPPRGGETQYF. CDR3 DNA sequence: TGTGCCAGCAGCCCACCCAGGGGAGGAGAGACCCAGTACTTC. The full variable domain, in which reference TRBV7-9 and TRBJ2-5 provide the parts outside the CDR3, is DTGVSQNPRHKITKRGQNVTFRCDPISEHNRLYWYRQTLGQGPEFLTYFQNEAQLEKSRLLSDRFSAERPKGSFSTLEIQRTEQGDSAMYLCASSPPRGGETQYFGPGTRLLVL.

This chain connects TRBV5-6 to TRBJ1-2; 9 bases map to TRBD1. The CDR3 loop spans 20 amino acids. Trimming cost V 1 base and J 6 bases; bases outside gene matches: 22. From germline, CDR1 is SGHDT and CDR2 YYEEEE. This CDR3 is CASSLRSFWDREKLGDGYTF. CDR3 nucleotide sequence: TGTGCCAGCAGCTTGAGAAGTTTTTGGGACAGGGAAAAGTTGGGGGATGGCTACACCTTC.

The V call is TRBV28, the J call TRBJ2-7; 9 nucleotides agree with TRBD1. The V gene's germline CDR1 is MDHEN and CDR2 SYDVKM. V was pared by 6 bases and J by 6 bases, with 6 bases of the junction left unmatched. There are 13 residues in the CDR3. CDR3 nucleotide sequence: TGTGCCAGCAGCTCCGGGACAGGGAGCGAGCAGTACTTC. Protein: CASSSGTGSEQYF. Full variable domain (remainder filled in from reference TRBV28 and TRBJ2-7): DVKVTQSSRYLVKRTGEKVFLECVQDMDHENMFWYRQDPGLGLRLIYFSYDVKMKEKGDIPEGYSVSREKKERFSLILESASTNQTSMYLCASSSGTGSEQYFGPGTRLTVT.

The chain combines TRBV6-1 with TRBJ1-4; 11 bases fit TRBD1. CDR3 length: 15 amino acids. Germline V gene sequence: CDR1 MNHNS, CDR2 SASEGT. V trimming: 3 bases; J trimming: 5 bases; junction bases outside the gene matches: 2. The CDR3 DNA reads TGTGCCAGCAGTGACCGGGACAGGGGGAATGAAAAACTGTTTTTT. It is translated as CASSDRDRGNEKLFF.

The rearrangement links TRBV12-3 or TRBV12-4 to TRBJ2-1, with a tentative D call TRBD1 (6 bases). This CDR3 comprises 13 residues. The V end was cut by 3 bases, the J end by 5 bases, with 8 bases between. The CDR3, as DNA: TGTGCCAGCAGTTTTAACAGGGACAATGAGCAGTTCTTC. It encodes CASSFNRDNEQFF.

The table lists this clonotype with many counts. The chain joins TRBV9 to TRBJ2-1; D gene unclear. Per germline, CDR1 SGDLS and CDR2 YYNGEE. The CDR3 totals 15 residues. The V end lost 4 bases, the J end lost 4 bases, and 15 bases lay between the germline ends. CDR3 loop: CASSPGPPVYNEQFF. The CDR3 DNA sequence: TGTGCCAGCAGCCCCGGACCGCCGGTTTACAATGAGCAGTTCTTC. Together with reference TRBV9 and TRBJ2-1, the CDR3 gives the full variable domain: DSGVTQTPKHLITATGQRVTLRCSPRSGDLSVYWYQQSLDQGLQFLIQYYNGEERAKGNILERFSAQQFPDLHSELNLSSLELGDSALYFCASSPGPPVYNEQFFGPGTRLTVL.

This sequence joins TRBV28 and TRBJ2-7; a weak D match, TRBD2 (6 bases). The ends were cut back, 1 base at V and 13 bases at J, with 17 bases in the middle. The germline V gene has CDR1 MDHEN and CDR2 SYDVKM. This CDR3 has 13 amino acids. CDR3 amino acids: CASSLLGRGAPYF. The CDR3 DNA reads TGTGCCAGCAGTTTATTAGGTCGCGGGGCCCCCTACTTC.

This clonotype appeared a few times. The V gene is TRBV20-1, the J gene TRBJ2-1, with D perhaps TRBD1 or TRBD2 (5 bases each). V lost 5 bases and J 9 bases, leaving 14 bases between the germline ends. Germline CDR1 and CDR2: DFQATT and SNEGSKA (reference sequence). The CDR3 extends over 12 amino acids. In DNA, the CDR3 is TGCAGTGCTGGATGGGGCGAGGGTGAGCAGTTCTTC. Translation: CSAGWGEGEQFF.